Given below is one T cell receptor beta chain in context. A much larger clone differs from this one at a single base, so this may be a read error. Germline V CDR1 and CDR2: SGHVS, FQNEAQ. This CDR3 has 17 residues. Cells sorted as Tregs were CD4+, CD25+ and CD127-/low. TCRdb used MiXCR to reprocess the 5' RACE reads, holding one entry per CDR3 protein. Found here are 9,000 to 10,000 distinct CDR3 sequences, around 13% of them singletons; the top ten hold 3.3%. The sample consisted of Tregs sorted from blood. The chain links TRBV7-8 to TRBJ1-4, with D possibly matching TRBD1 (5 bases). This clonotype was sampled from a female donor with breast cancer. The CDR3 nucleotides read TGTGCCAGCAGCTTAGCGCTGTCGGGACGGGGGGACGAAAAACTGTCTTTT. This codes for CASSLALSGRGDEKLSF.